These T cell receptor beta chains were read from a single sample in a study of cytomegalovirus exposure and HLA in healthy donors. Sequencing was performed with immunoSEQ multiplex PCR; in TCRdb, only in-frame clones are kept and a portion is missing. The table lists more than 85,000 clones, 60% to 80% of them singletons, with around 2% in the top ten. Sequenced material: PBMCs. All receptors come from a boy aged 5-17 years in good health and CMV-seronegative. Both conserved end residues are part of each CDR3. The D gene is left open where the match is weak. Rows give clone size only sometimes, using once, few, many, or a class for an expanded clone.

V gene: TRBV5-1
J gene: TRBJ2-6
clone size: .
D gene: TRBD1
CDR3 protein: CASSLQGQGFSGANVLTF
CDR3 DNA: TGCGCCAGCAGCTTGCAGGGACAGGGATTTTCTGGGGCCAACGTCCTGACTTTC

V gene: TRBV29-1
J gene: TRBJ2-2
clone size: once
D gene: TRBD1
CDR3 protein: CSVQGGRVTGELFF
CDR3 DNA: TGCAGCGTTCAAGGGGGCAGGGTCACCGGGGAGCTGTTTTTT

V gene: TRBV2
J gene: TRBJ1-2
clone size: .
D gene: .
CDR3 protein: CASSDQGGVGYGYTF
CDR3 DNA: TGTGCCAGCAGTGATCAAGGGGGGGTAGGGTATGGCTACACCTTC

V gene: TRBV9
J gene: TRBJ1-4
clone size: .
D gene: TRBD1
CDR3 protein: CASSVGTEDEKLFF
CDR3 DNA: TGTGCCAGCAGCGTGGGGACAGAGGATGAAAAACTGTTTTTT

V gene: TRBV11-2
J gene: TRBJ1-1
clone size: .
D gene: .
CDR3 protein: CASSLDRENTEAFF
CDR3 DNA: TGTGCCAGCAGCTTAGACAGGGAGAACACTGAAGCTTTCTTT

V gene: TRBV18
J gene: TRBJ2-1
clone size: .
D gene: .
CDR3 protein: CASSPPAGYNEQFF
CDR3 DNA: TGTGCCAGCTCACCACCGGCGGGTTACAATGAGCAGTTCTTC

V gene: TRBV6-5
J gene: TRBJ1-1
clone size: few
D gene: .
CDR3 protein: CATGGNTEAFF
CDR3 DNA: TGTGCCACCGGAGGGAACACTGAAGCTTTCTTT

V gene: TRBV4-3
J gene: TRBJ1-2
clone size: .
D gene: .
CDR3 protein: CASSQDRGYGYTF
CDR3 DNA: TGCGCCAGCAGCCAAGACCGGGGTTATGGCTACACCTTC

V gene: TRBV7-8
J gene: TRBJ1-1
clone size: .
D gene: .
CDR3 protein: CASSSNRAAEAFF
CDR3 DNA: TGTGCCAGCAGCTCCAACAGGGCTGCTGAAGCTTTCTTT

V gene: TRBV29-1
J gene: TRBJ2-2
clone size: once
D gene: .
CDR3 protein: CSVGAGSGELFF
CDR3 DNA: TGCAGCGTTGGCGCGGGGTCCGGGGAGCTGTTTTTT

V gene: TRBV6-5
J gene: TRBJ2-5
clone size: .
D gene: TRBD1
CDR3 protein: CASGAYGTDQETQYF
CDR3 DNA: TGTGCCAGCGGAGCCTATGGGACAGACCAAGAGACCCAGTACTTC

V gene: TRBV6-5
J gene: TRBJ1-1
clone size: few
D gene: .
CDR3 protein: CASSYGRLGYTEAFF
CDR3 DNA: TGTGCCAGCAGTTACGGCAGGTTGGGTTACACTGAAGCTTTCTTT

V gene: TRBV4-1
J gene: TRBJ1-1
clone size: .
D gene: TRBD1
CDR3 protein: CASSQDGQANTEAFF
CDR3 DNA: TGCGCCAGCAGCCAAGATGGACAGGCGAACACTGAAGCTTTCTTT

V gene: TRBV9
J gene: TRBJ1-2
clone size: .
D gene: TRBD1
CDR3 protein: CASSGANQGGQGYTF
CDR3 DNA: TGTGCCAGCAGCGGTGCGAATCAGGGGGGTCAAGGCTACACCTTC

V gene: TRBV27
J gene: TRBJ2-1
clone size: .
D gene: TRBD2
CDR3 protein: CASSLAGVRNNEQFF
CDR3 DNA: TGTGCCAGCAGTTTAGCGGGAGTACGAAACAATGAGCAGTTCTTC

V gene: TRBV28
J gene: TRBJ2-3
clone size: .
D gene: .
CDR3 protein: CASRATDTQYF
CDR3 DNA: TGTGCCAGCAGAGCCACAGATACGCAGTATTTT

V gene: TRBV7-8
J gene: TRBJ2-7
clone size: .
D gene: .
CDR3 protein: CATQRVIPSYEQYF
CDR3 DNA: TGTGCCACCCAGAGGGTAATTCCCTCCTACGAGCAGTACTTC

V gene: TRBV28
J gene: TRBJ1-4
clone size: .
D gene: TRBD1
CDR3 protein: CASGTVGDEKLFF
CDR3 DNA: TGTGCCAGCGGGACAGTTGGGGATGAAAAACTGTTTTTT

V gene: TRBV5-1
J gene: TRBJ2-1
clone size: .
D gene: .
CDR3 protein: CASSSAGVNNEQFF
CDR3 DNA: TGCGCCAGCAGCTCTGCCGGGGTCAACAATGAGCAGTTCTTC

V gene: TRBV6-5
J gene: TRBJ1-1
clone size: .
D gene: .
CDR3 protein: CASGFDRNTEAFF
CDR3 DNA: TGTGCCAGCGGATTCGACAGGAACACTGAAGCTTTCTTT

V gene: TRBV7-9
J gene: TRBJ2-7
clone size: .
D gene: .
CDR3 protein: CASSLAGVAYEQYF
CDR3 DNA: TGTGCCAGCAGCTTAGCGGGAGTTGCCTACGAGCAGTACTTC

V gene: TRBV14
J gene: TRBJ2-2
clone size: .
D gene: .
CDR3 protein: CASSPPFRGQIRIGELFF
CDR3 DNA: TGTGCCAGCAGCCCTCCGTTTAGAGGACAGATAAGGATCGGGGAGCTGTTTTTT

V gene: TRBV6-5
J gene: TRBJ1-1
clone size: .
D gene: .
CDR3 protein: CASSYRSDWLTEAFF
CDR3 DNA: TGTGCCAGCAGTTACAGGTCGGACTGGCTCACTGAAGCTTTCTTT

V gene: TRBV7-8
J gene: TRBJ1-4
clone size: .
D gene: .
CDR3 protein: CASSHTIGGTLANEKLFF
CDR3 DNA: TGTGCCAGCAGTCACACGATCGGGGGGACTTTAGCTAATGAAAAACTGTTTTTT

V gene: TRBV5-6
J gene: TRBJ2-7
clone size: .
D gene: TRBD2
CDR3 protein: CASSLAGGPPFYEQYF
CDR3 DNA: TGTGCCAGCAGTTTAGCGGGGGGGCCTCCCTTCTACGAGCAGTACTTC

V gene: TRBV4-3
J gene: TRBJ2-1
clone size: .
D gene: TRBD2
CDR3 protein: CASSQTSGGNNEQFF
CDR3 DNA: TGCGCCAGCAGCCAGACTAGCGGGGGGAACAATGAGCAGTTCTTC

V gene: TRBV4-1
J gene: TRBJ2-3
clone size: .
D gene: .
CDR3 protein: CASSQPPGVTQYF
CDR3 DNA: TGCGCCAGCAGCCAGCCCCCAGGGGTTACGCAGTATTTT

V gene: TRBV30
J gene: TRBJ2-1
clone size: once
D gene: TRBD2
CDR3 protein: CAWRRESRLAGSHNEQFF
CDR3 DNA: TGTGCCTGGAGGAGGGAAAGCAGACTAGCGGGATCCCACAATGAGCAGTTCTTC

V gene: TRBV7-9
J gene: TRBJ2-7
clone size: .
D gene: TRBD1
CDR3 protein: CASSPVDRGYEQYF
CDR3 DNA: TGTGCCAGCAGCCCAGTGGACAGGGGATACGAGCAGTACTTC

V gene: TRBV7-2
J gene: TRBJ2-7
clone size: .
D gene: TRBD2
CDR3 protein: CASSLVAGTTSEQYF
CDR3 DNA: TGTGCCAGCAGCTTAGTCGCCGGGACTACGTCTGAGCAGTACTTC

V gene: TRBV4-3
J gene: TRBJ2-1
clone size: .
D gene: .
CDR3 protein: CASSQDLRRLWNNEQFF
CDR3 DNA: TGCGCCAGCAGCCAAGATCTTAGGCGACTATGGAACAATGAGCAGTTCTTC

V gene: TRBV25-1
J gene: TRBJ2-7
clone size: few
D gene: TRBD2
CDR3 protein: CASSRLAESYEQYF
CDR3 DNA: TGTGCCAGCAGTCGACTAGCGGAGTCCTACGAGCAGTACTTC

V gene: TRBV30
J gene: TRBJ2-2
clone size: .
D gene: .
CDR3 protein: CAWSATLDFPRELFF
CDR3 DNA: TGTGCCTGGAGTGCTACCCTAGACTTTCCCCGGGAGCTGTTTTTT

V gene: TRBV4-3
J gene: TRBJ2-3
clone size: .
D gene: TRBD2
CDR3 protein: CASSQGLGGSTDTQYF
CDR3 DNA: TGCGCCAGCAGCCAGGGCCTGGGGGGGAGCACAGATACGCAGTATTTT

V gene: TRBV7-9
J gene: TRBJ1-4
clone size: .
D gene: TRBD1
CDR3 protein: CASSEGQGNEKLFF
CDR3 DNA: TGTGCCAGCAGCGAGGGACAGGGGAATGAAAAACTGTTTTTT

V gene: TRBV7-6
J gene: TRBJ1-5
clone size: .
D gene: TRBD1
CDR3 protein: CASSRTGFSQPQHF
CDR3 DNA: TGTGCCAGCAGCCGGACAGGGTTTAGTCAGCCCCAGCATTTT

V gene: TRBV4-3
J gene: TRBJ1-3
clone size: .
D gene: .
CDR3 protein: CASSPEADSGNTIYF
CDR3 DNA: TGCGCCAGCAGCCCCGAGGCGGACTCTGGAAACACCATATATTTT

V gene: TRBV6-6
J gene: TRBJ2-1
clone size: .
D gene: TRBD1
CDR3 protein: CASNNRGRPYNEQFF
CDR3 DNA: TGTGCCAGCAACAACAGGGGCCGCCCCTACAATGAGCAGTTCTTC

V gene: TRBV7-3
J gene: TRBJ2-6
clone size: .
D gene: TRBD1
CDR3 protein: CASSSFPGQGATGANVLTF
CDR3 DNA: TGTGCCAGCAGCTCCTTTCCGGGACAGGGGGCGACAGGGGCCAACGTCCTGACTTTC

V gene: TRBV4-3
J gene: TRBJ1-5
clone size: .
D gene: .
CDR3 protein: CASSQEGGANQPQHF
CDR3 DNA: TGCGCCAGCAGCCAAGAGGGGGGGGCCAATCAGCCCCAGCATTTT

V gene: TRBV27
J gene: TRBJ2-5
clone size: .
D gene: TRBD1
CDR3 protein: CASNPGQSITETQYF
CDR3 DNA: TGTGCCAGCAATCCGGGACAGTCAATTACAGAGACCCAGTACTTC

V gene: TRBV19
J gene: TRBJ1-5
clone size: .
D gene: TRBD1
CDR3 protein: CASSRGTGENQPQHF
CDR3 DNA: TGTGCCAGTAGTAGGGGGACAGGGGAGAATCAGCCCCAGCATTTT

V gene: TRBV30
J gene: TRBJ1-6
clone size: .
D gene: .
CDR3 protein: CAWSVQGNSPLHF
CDR3 DNA: TGTGCCTGGAGTGTACAGGGAAATTCACCCCTCCACTTT

V gene: TRBV20-1
J gene: TRBJ2-1
clone size: once
D gene: .
CDR3 protein: CSARENEQFF
CDR3 DNA: TGCAGTGCACGAGAGAATGAGCAGTTCTTC

V gene: TRBV4-1
J gene: TRBJ2-2
clone size: .
D gene: TRBD2
CDR3 protein: CASSPSGTSGNTGELFF
CDR3 DNA: TGCGCCAGCAGCCCTTCGGGGACTAGCGGCAACACCGGGGAGCTGTTTTTT

V gene: TRBV21-1
J gene: TRBJ2-3
clone size: .
D gene: .
CDR3 protein: CASTGHLANTDTQYF
CDR3 DNA: TGTGCCAGCACCGGACACTTAGCTAACACAGATACGCAGTATTTT

V gene: TRBV5-1
J gene: TRBJ1-5
clone size: .
D gene: .
CDR3 protein: CASSLAQGKVSNQPQHF
CDR3 DNA: TGCGCCAGCAGCTTGGCTCAGGGTAAAGTTAGCAATCAGCCCCAGCATTTT

V gene: TRBV4-3
J gene: TRBJ2-1
clone size: .
D gene: .
CDR3 protein: CASSQDRQVYNEQFF
CDR3 DNA: TGCGCCAGCAGCCAAGATAGACAGGTCTACAATGAGCAGTTCTTC

V gene: TRBV29-1
J gene: TRBJ2-3
clone size: .
D gene: .
CDR3 protein: CSVVGDSSTDTQYF
CDR3 DNA: TGCAGCGTTGTTGGGGACTCTAGCACAGATACGCAGTATTTT